This is a list of T cell receptor beta chains from one sample in a study of blood T cell repertoires in COVID-19. Only in-frame clones appear in the TCRdb table, and some are missing; sequencing was by immunoSEQ multiplex PCR. The sample lists tens of thousands of clones; about 85% were seen once. The sample was peripheral blood. Receptors were obtained from a human donor with acute or convalescent COVID-19. The donor label of this sample is uncertain. CDR3s include the opening cysteine and the closing phenylalanine or tryptophan. The D gene is left open where the match is weak. The size entry is marked missing in some rows and otherwise reads once, few, many or a size class.

cdr3_aa	cdr3_nt	clone_size	v_call	j_call	d_call
CASSLGSGGETQYF	TGTGCCAGCAGCTTAGGTAGCGGGGGAGAGACCCAGTACTTC	NA	TRBV7-2	TRBJ2-5	TRBD2
CASRTSASSYEQYF	TGTGCCAGCAGGACTAGCGCGAGCTCCTACGAGCAGTACTTC	few	TRBV6-5	TRBJ2-7	TRBD2
CASGDSGLYGYTF	TGTGCCAGCGGAGACTCCGGTCTCTATGGCTACACCTTC	NA	TRBV25-1	TRBJ1-2	NA
CASSQDRVVSSPLHF	TGCGCCAGCAGCCAAGACAGGGTTGTAAGTTCACCCCTCCACTTT	NA	TRBV4-3	TRBJ1-6	NA
CATFNPLNYGYTF	TGTGCCACCTTTAATCCCTTAAACTATGGCTACACCTTC	NA	TRBV24-1	TRBJ1-2	NA
CASSPFQGTSPLHF	TGTGCCAGCAGTCCATTTCAGGGGACTTCACCCCTCCACTTT	NA	TRBV6-6	TRBJ1-6	NA
CASSPDRGEPQHF	TGTGCCAGCAGCCCGGACAGGGGGGAGCCCCAGCATTTT	NA	TRBV7-2	TRBJ1-5	TRBD1
CASSYWSLGQESQPQHF	TGTGCCAGCAGTTACTGGTCCCTGGGACAGGAGTCTCAGCCCCAGCATTTT	once	TRBV6-7	TRBJ1-5	TRBD1
CASSDYGYTF	TGTGCCAGCTCGGACTATGGCTACACCTTC	once	TRBV19	TRBJ1-2	NA
CASSLDAGLYNEQFF	TGTGCCAGCAGCTTAGACGCGGGGCTCTACAATGAGCAGTTCTTC	NA	TRBV7-2	TRBJ2-1	NA
CASSLGLDDEQFF	TGTGCCAGCAGCTTAGGACTAGATGATGAGCAGTTCTTC	NA	TRBV11-2	TRBJ2-1	NA
CASSSGQPYGYTF	TGTGCCAGCAGCTCGGGACAGCCTTATGGCTACACCTTC	NA	TRBV9	TRBJ1-2	TRBD1
CASSVGGRANEKLFF	TGTGCCAGCAGCGTAGGGGGCAGGGCTAATGAAAAACTGTTTTTT	NA	TRBV9	TRBJ1-4	NA
CASSAWDSPNTEAFF	TGTGCCAGCAGCGCCTGGGACAGTCCTAACACTGAAGCTTTCTTT	NA	TRBV7-8	TRBJ1-1	TRBD1
CASSSQTSGGIETQYF	TGTGCCAGCAGCTCGCAGACTAGCGGGGGGATAGAGACCCAGTACTTC	once	TRBV7-8	TRBJ2-5	TRBD2
CASSAGLASNEQFF	TGTGCCAGTAGCGCGGGACTAGCCTCCAATGAGCAGTTCTTC	NA	TRBV19	TRBJ2-1	TRBD2
CASTPGKQETQYF	TGTGCCAGTACACCAGGAAAACAAGAGACCCAGTACTTC	NA	TRBV19	TRBJ2-5	NA
CASSDSQGTDTQYF	TGCGCCAGCAGTGACAGCCAGGGGACAGATACGCAGTATTTT	NA	TRBV5-1	TRBJ2-3	NA
CASSLASSGGVDTQYF	TGTGCCAGCAGCTTAGCCTCTAGCGGGGGGGTAGATACGCAGTATTTT	NA	TRBV7-2	TRBJ2-3	TRBD2
CASSLMSGGAETQYF	TGTGCCAGCAGTTTAATGAGCGGGGGGGCCGAGACCCAGTACTTC	NA	TRBV27	TRBJ2-5	TRBD2
CASSPGRGVYGYTF	TGTGCCAGCAGTCCAGGACGGGGAGTCTATGGCTACACCTTC	NA	TRBV6-6	TRBJ1-2	NA
CSGIFSDSGYGYTF	TGCAGCGGTATATTTTCGGACAGCGGCTATGGCTACACCTTC	NA	TRBV29-1	TRBJ1-2	NA
CASSLPPGGGVWGTEAFF	TGTGCCAGCAGCCTGCCCCCTGGAGGGGGCGTTTGGGGCACTGAAGCTTTCTTT	NA	TRBV5-4	TRBJ1-1	TRBD1
CSASASEWRANYGYTF	TGCAGTGCTAGTGCCTCGGAGTGGAGGGCTAACTATGGCTACACCTTC	NA	TRBV20-1	TRBJ1-2	NA
CASIPREGGYTF	TGTGCCAGCATCCCGAGAGAGGGTGGCTACACCTTC	once	TRBV6-1	TRBJ1-2	NA
CAWNPGQGGTEAFF	TGTGCCTGGAACCCCGGACAGGGGGGCACTGAAGCTTTCTTT	NA	TRBV30	TRBJ1-1	TRBD1
CASSKRTEEMGGGQFF	TGTGCCAGTAGCAAACGGACAGAAGAGATGGGTGGTGGGCAGTTCTTC	NA	TRBV19	TRBJ2-1	NA
CASSLDENQPQHF	TGTGCCAGCAGCTTAGATGAGAATCAGCCCCAGCATTTT	NA	TRBV11-1	TRBJ1-5	NA
CASSLTRGSGANYGYTF	TGTGCCAGCTCACTAACCCGGGGGAGTGGAGCTAACTATGGCTACACCTTC	NA	TRBV18	TRBJ1-2	NA
CASSPVVDTEAFF	TGTGCCAGCAGCCCTGTCGTAGACACTGAAGCTTTCTTT	NA	TRBV28	TRBJ1-1	NA
CASSDRGNEQFF	TGTGCCAGCAGTGACAGAGGGAATGAGCAGTTCTTC	NA	TRBV2	TRBJ2-1	NA
CASRGDNGNEQYF	TGTGCTAGCCGGGGGGACAACGGGAACGAGCAGTACTTC	NA	TRBV12-5	TRBJ2-7	NA
CASSSTYEQYF	TGTGCCAGCAGCTCTACCTACGAGCAGTACTTC	NA	TRBV7-2	TRBJ2-7	NA
CASSPLAGLAGGPHNEQFF	TGTGCCAGCTCACCATTGGCTGGACTAGCGGGAGGACCCCACAATGAGCAGTTCTTC	NA	TRBV18	TRBJ2-1	TRBD2
CASSLVRGQNTEAFF	TGTGCCAGCAGCTTAGTCAGGGGGCAAAACACTGAAGCTTTCTTT	NA	TRBV11-3	TRBJ1-1	TRBD1
CASSPGLAGQDTDTQYF	TGTGCCAGCTCACCGGGACTAGCGGGGCAGGATACAGATACGCAGTATTTT	NA	TRBV18	TRBJ2-3	TRBD2
CASSQSGSGNTIYF	TGTGCCAGCAGCCAGTCCGGGTCTGGAAACACCATATATTTT	NA	TRBV16	TRBJ1-3	NA
CSASILEATTETQYF	TGCAGTGCTAGTATTCTCGAGGCTACAACGGAGACCCAGTACTTC	NA	TRBV20-1	TRBJ2-5	NA
CASSGGLAGLEESEQYF	TGTGCCAGCAGCGGGGGACTAGCGGGTCTGGAGGAGAGCGAGCAGTACTTC	once	TRBV9	TRBJ2-7	TRBD2
CASSFYTSGYGYTF	TGTGCCAGCAGTTTTTACACCTCTGGTTATGGCTACACCTTC	NA	TRBV28	TRBJ1-2	NA
CASSLPGSGNTIYF	TGTGCCAGCAGTCTTCCCGGCTCTGGAAACACCATATATTTT	once	TRBV19	TRBJ1-3	NA
CASGTDRGGTGELFF	TGTGCTAGTGGTACCGACAGGGGAGGCACCGGGGAGCTGTTTTTT	NA	TRBV12-5	TRBJ2-2	TRBD1
CAISEGDRGSPLHF	TGTGCCATCAGTGAGGGGGACAGGGGTTCACCCCTCCACTTT	NA	TRBV10-3	TRBJ1-6	TRBD1
CASSDSGGAYNEQFF	TGTGCCAGCAGCGATAGCGGGGGGGCGTACAATGAGCAGTTCTTC	NA	TRBV7-2	TRBJ2-1	TRBD2
CASSSVRSTGELFF	TGTGCCAGCAGCTCCGTCAGATCAACCGGGGAGCTGTTTTTT	NA	TRBV11-3	TRBJ2-2	NA
CASKLLAGSTNYGYTF	TGTGCCAGTAAACTTCTCGCAGGATCGACTAACTATGGCTACACCTTC	NA	TRBV19	TRBJ1-2	NA
CASSLSGTNYEQYF	TGTGCCAGCAGTTTATCAGGAACCAATTACGAGCAGTACTTC	NA	TRBV28	TRBJ2-7	NA
CASSPGGVTEAFF	TGTGCCAGCAGCCCCGGGGGGGTCACTGAAGCTTTCTTT	NA	TRBV5-6	TRBJ1-1	NA
CASSLGQATEAFF	TGTGCCAGCAGTTTAGGGCAGGCCACTGAAGCTTTCTTT	NA	TRBV12-3/TRBV12-4	TRBJ1-1	NA
CASSLTDNQPQHF	TGTGCCAGCAGCTTGACAGACAATCAGCCCCAGCATTTT	NA	TRBV5-5	TRBJ1-5	NA
CASRSQGASYGYTF	TGTGCCAGTAGGAGCCAGGGGGCCTCCTATGGCTACACCTTC	once	TRBV19	TRBJ1-2	TRBD1
CASSMQGQGEKLFF	TGTGCCAGCAGCATGCAGGGGCAGGGTGAAAAACTGTTTTTT	NA	TRBV7-2	TRBJ1-4	NA
CAWSVPSGSPGNEQFF	TGTGCCTGGAGTGTACCATCCGGGAGTCCGGGCAATGAGCAGTTCTTC	NA	TRBV30	TRBJ2-1	NA
CASSIAFTGNEKLFF	TGTGCCAGTAGTATCGCGTTCACCGGGAATGAAAAACTGTTTTTT	NA	TRBV19	TRBJ1-4	NA
CASSQPASAGQPQHF	TGTGCCAGCAGTCAACCCGCTTCGGCGGGTCAGCCCCAGCATTTT	few	TRBV6-4	TRBJ1-5	NA